This T cell receptor beta chain was identified during a study of blood T cell repertoires in COVID-19. Libraries were prepared by immunoSEQ multiplex PCR; TCRdb keeps only in-frame clonotypes and omits some of them. The sample lists a few hundred thousand clones, about four fifths seen once, with 3.4% in the top ten. The sequence was collected from a woman aged 18-29 years with acute or convalescent COVID-19. The specimen sequenced was peripheral blood.

The CDR3 sequence: CASSPPGLWTEQFF. The CDR3 DNA reads TGTGCCAGCAGTCCTCCGGGACTCTGGACAGAGCAGTTCTTC. The rearrangement joins TRBV7-2 to TRBJ2-1, with D perhaps TRBD2 (6 bases). This CDR3 region has 14 residues. Germline V gene sequence: CDR1 SGHTA, CDR2 FQGNSA. The V end was cut by 6 bases, the J end by 10 bases, with 19 bases between.